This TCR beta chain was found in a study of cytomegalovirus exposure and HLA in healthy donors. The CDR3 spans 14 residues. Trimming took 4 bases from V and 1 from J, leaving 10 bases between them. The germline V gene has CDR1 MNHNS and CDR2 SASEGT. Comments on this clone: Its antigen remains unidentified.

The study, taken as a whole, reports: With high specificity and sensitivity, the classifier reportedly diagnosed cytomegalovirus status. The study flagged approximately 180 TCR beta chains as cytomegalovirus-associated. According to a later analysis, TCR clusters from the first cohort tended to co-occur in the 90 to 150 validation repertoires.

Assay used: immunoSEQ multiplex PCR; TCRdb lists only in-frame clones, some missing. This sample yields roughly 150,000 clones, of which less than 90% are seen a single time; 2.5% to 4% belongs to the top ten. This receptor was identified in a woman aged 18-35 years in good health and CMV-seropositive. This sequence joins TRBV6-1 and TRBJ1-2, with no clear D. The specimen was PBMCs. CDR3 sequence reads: CASSVAGGNYGYTF. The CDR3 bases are TGTGCCAGCAGTGTCGCGGGAGGTAACTATGGCTACACCTTC.